A single sample gave rise to the 21 T cell receptor beta chains below, sequenced in a study of cytomegalovirus exposure and HLA in healthy donors. PCR was performed using 60 Vbeta and 13 Jbeta primers. Using immunoSEQ multiplex PCR, the repertoire was profiled, and TCRdb retains in-frame clones only, with some absent. The sample lists under 250,000 clones, approximately 79% occurring once. The sample was PBMCs. The receptors were sampled from a woman between 25 and 40 years old in good health and CMV-seropositive.

The chain employs TRBV7-2 and TRBJ1-2; D remains ambiguous. V shed 5 bases and J shed 4 bases, with 11 bases lying between them. The CDR3 runs 13 residues. Germline loops: CDR1 SGHTA, CDR2 FQGNSA. CDR3 sequence (DNA): TGTGCCAGCAGCGACGGGTTTGGCTATGGCTACACCTTC. It specifies CASSDGFGYGYTF. Full variable domain (rest looked up from reference TRBV7-2 and TRBJ1-2): GAGVSQSPSNKVTEKGKDVELRCDPISGHTALYWYRQSLGQGLEFLIYFQGNSAPDKSGLPSDRFSAERTGGSVSTLTIQRTQQEDSAVYLCASSDGFGYGYTFGSGTRLTVV.

This chain links TRBV7-2 with TRBJ2-7; weak D call: TRBD2 (5 bases). The CDR3 loop spans 13 amino acids. Looked up from germline, CDR1 is SGHTA and CDR2 is FQGNSA. Trimming left V 3 bases short and J 2 bases short, with 8 bases between. CDR3 region: CASSFRETYEQYF. CDR3 in DNA: TGTGCCAGCAGCTTCCGGGAAACCTACGAGCAGTACTTC.

The chain combines TRBV10-3 with TRBJ2-7; D perhaps matches TRBD1 (5 bases). The CDR3 loop spans 12 amino acids. Germline values: CDR1 ENHRY, CDR2 SYGVKD. V gave up 7 bases and J gave up 7 bases, with 14 bases separating them. The CDR3 loop is CAINGALGEQYF. The DNA for the CDR3 is TGTGCCATCAATGGGGCCCTTGGGGAGCAGTACTTC.

The V gene is TRBV30, the J gene TRBJ2-5; TRBD2 is a possible D gene (7 bases). The germline CDR1 and CDR2 sequences are GTSNPN and SVGIG (reference sequence). The CDR3 is 16 residues long. Trimming stripped 1 base from V and 5 bases from J, with 20 bases between. The CDR3, as DNA: TGTGCCTGGAGTGGGGGGGGCGGCGGCTCTGGGGAGACCCAGTACTTC. Its protein product is CAWSGGGGGSGETQYF.

This chain connects TRBV10-2 to TRBJ1-2; D is perhaps TRBD1 (5 bases). Germline CDR1 reads WSHSY; CDR2 reads SAAADI. Trimming pared 10 bases from V and 4 bases from J, leaving 19 bases between. The CDR3 consists of 14 residues. The CDR3 sequence is CATLRGISGYGYTF. The CDR3 DNA reads TGCGCCACCCTTCGGGGGATTTCAGGCTATGGCTACACCTTC.

This chain connects TRBV5-1 to TRBJ2-2; 12 bases align to TRBD2. The CDR3 length is 17 residues. In germline, CDR1 is SGHRS, CDR2 YFSETQ. Unmatched junction bases numbered 4, after V lost 2 bases and J lost 2 bases. CDR3 protein: CASSFTSGRYNTGELFF. The DNA of the CDR3 is TGCGCCAGCAGCTTCACTAGCGGGAGGTACAACACCGGGGAGCTGTTTTTT.

V gene TRBV29-1 combines with J gene TRBJ1-2; TRBD1 agrees at 10 bases. The CDR3 length is 13 residues. CDR1 is SQVTM, CDR2 ANQGSEA, per germline. V lost 3 bases to trimming and J lost 4 bases; unmatched junction nucleotides: 2. The CDR3 here is CSVEDRGGYGYTF. CDR3 DNA: TGCAGCGTTGAGGACAGGGGGGGCTATGGCTACACCTTC.

The chain links TRBV9 to TRBJ2-3; maybe TRBD2 (5 bases). CDR1 is SGDLS, CDR2 YYNGEE, per germline. The CDR3 extends over 14 amino acids. V was shortened by 8 bases and J by 3 bases, with 16 bases between the two germline ends. The CDR3 sequence: CASKRLAITDTQYF. As DNA, the CDR3 is TGTGCCAGTAAGCGGCTAGCTATAACAGATACGCAGTATTTT. The full variable domain, rest sourced from reference TRBV9 and TRBJ2-3, is DSGVTQTPKHLITATGQRVTLRCSPRSGDLSVYWYQQSLDQGLQFLIQYYNGEERAKGNILERFSAQQFPDLHSELNLSSLELGDSALYFCASKRLAITDTQYFGPGTRLTVL.

This clone was found once. The genes are TRBV5-1 and TRBJ1-1; the D is unclear. Trimming stripped 4 bases from V and 5 bases from J, with 15 bases between. Germline CDR1 is SGHRS and CDR2 is YFSETQ. CDR3 length: 14 residues. CDR3 in DNA: TGCGCCAGCAGCCGGGGTAGGGATCGGACTGAAGCTTTCTTT. Translating it yields CASSRGRDRTEAFF.

The chain joins TRBV4-2 to TRBJ2-7; TRBD2 aligns across 12 bases. Looked up from germline, CDR1 is LGHNA and CDR2 is YNFKEQ. V was clipped by 3 bases and J by 1 base; unmatched bases: 4. There are 16 residues in the CDR3. The CDR3 region is CASSQETSGGSYEQYF. In DNA, the CDR3 is TGTGCCAGCAGCCAGGAAACTAGCGGGGGGTCCTACGAGCAGTACTTC.

This chain links TRBV27 with TRBJ2-5; TRBD1 matches at 11 bases. CDR1 MNHEY and CDR2 SMNVEV come from the germline V gene (reference sequence). The CDR3 has 13 amino acids. Germline trimming cut 5 bases from V and 5 bases from J; bases unmatched to any gene: 1. The CDR3: CASSRTGGETQYF. CDR3 DNA: TGTGCCAGCAGTAGGACAGGGGGCGAGACCCAGTACTTC.

The CDR3: CASSPQGAEGYTF. The CDR3 DNA is TGCGCCAGCAGCCCGCAGGGGGCGGAGGGCTACACCTTC. The chain uses TRBV5-1 and TRBJ1-2; TRBD1 aligns across 8 bases. Germline V gives CDR1 SGHRS, CDR2 YFSETQ. This CDR3 has 13 residues. The V segment lost 4 bases and the J segment 8 bases; nucleotides outside the gene matches: 7. Drawing the rest from reference TRBV5-1 and TRBJ1-2, the complete variable domain is KAGVTQTPRYLIKTRGQQVTLSCSPISGHRSVSWYQQTPGQGLQFLFEYFSETQRNKGNFPGRFSGRQFSNSRSEMNVSTLELGDSALYLCASSPQGAEGYTFGSGTRLTVV.

The chain uses TRBV13 and TRBJ2-3, with 8 bases fitting TRBD2. V shed 1 base and J 5 bases; nucleotides not matched to a gene: 8. CDR1 is PRHDT, CDR2 FYEKMQ, per germline (reference sequence). The CDR3 loop spans 16 amino acids. The CDR3 region is CASSLVRRGVKDTQYF. DNA for the CDR3: TGTGCCAGCAGCTTAGTGCGGCGGGGGGTCAAAGATACGCAGTATTTT.

J is TRBJ2-4 and V is TRBV27; 11 bases fit TRBD1. The ends lost 5 bases at V and 0 bases at J; junction bases unmatched: 12. Germline V lookup: CDR1 MNHEY, CDR2 SMNVEV (reference sequence). CDR3 size: 19 residues. CDR3 protein: CASSAGTGGALIAKNIQYF. The CDR3, as DNA: TGTGCCAGCAGTGCCGGGACAGGGGGAGCTCTAATAGCCAAAAACATTCAGTACTTC.

The J gene is TRBJ1-6, the V gene TRBV7-6, with D unresolved. With 4 bases removed from V and 9 bases from J, the gap between germline ends came to 7 bases. This CDR3 is 12 amino acids long. Germline CDR1 SGHVS, CDR2 FNYEAQ. The CDR3 nucleotides are TGTGCCAGCAGCTCACCGCGTTCACCCCTCCACTTT. Its protein product is CASSSPRSPLHF.

The chain links TRBV5-1 to TRBJ2-4; D gene ambiguous. The V end was cut by 1 base, the J end by 3 bases, with 5 bases between. The CDR3 spans 13 residues. Germline CDR1 and CDR2: SGHRS and YFSETQ. CDR3 DNA sequence: TGCGCCAGCAGCTTGACTGGCAAAAACATTCAGTACTTC. As protein: CASSLTGKNIQYF.

The V and J genes are TRBV6-1 and TRBJ1-3; possibly TRBD1 for D (6 bases). The CDR3 runs to 15 residues. V lost 6 bases and J 2 bases, leaving 14 bases between the germline ends. Germline CDR1 is MNHNS and CDR2 is SASEGT. CDR3 coding DNA: TGTGCCAGCAGCTCGACAGGAACGACTGGAAACACCATATATTTT. Residues: CASSSTGTTGNTIYF.

V usage is TRBV4-1 and J usage is TRBJ1-5, with TRBD1 matching 9 bases. CDR1 MGHRA and CDR2 YSYEKL come from the germline V gene. The CDR3 totals 16 residues. V was clipped by 2 bases and J by 4 bases; unmatched bases: 6. In DNA form, the CDR3 reads TGCGCCAGCAGCCAACCCGGGACAGGGAAGAATCAGCCCCAGCATTTT. Translation: CASSQPGTGKNQPQHF.

In its sample, this clone was seen once. The chain employs TRBV6-6 and TRBJ2-1; 7 bases fit TRBD2. CDR1 and CDR2 (germline): MNHNY, SVGAGI (reference sequence). Unmatched junction bases numbered 6, after V lost 2 bases and J lost 8 bases. The CDR3 loop spans 14 amino acids. This CDR3 is CASSYGGGLYEQFF. CDR3 nucleotides: TGTGCCAGCAGTTACGGGGGGGGACTCTATGAGCAGTTCTTC.

Only a few counts were recorded for this clone. The chain links TRBV19 to TRBJ2-6, with a weak D call TRBD1 (6 bases). The germline CDR1 and CDR2 sequences are LNHDA and SQIVND (reference sequence). The V end was cut by 6 bases, the J end by 2 bases, with 8 bases between. This CDR3 contains 14 residues. The CDR3 sequence: CASSGTTGANVLTF. The CDR3 bases are TGTGCCAGTAGCGGGACAACTGGGGCCAACGTCCTGACTTTC.

The chain links TRBV15 to TRBJ1-2; D is undetermined. Germline CDR1 LNHNV, CDR2 YYDKDF (reference sequence). The CDR3 extends over 12 amino acids. The V end lost 0 bases, the J end lost 6 bases, and 5 bases lay between the germline ends. As DNA, the CDR3 is TGTGCCACCAGCAGAGATCAGAATGGCTACACCTTC. Its translation: CATSRDQNGYTF.